This T cell receptor beta chain is drawn from a study of early T cells in non-severe SARS-CoV-2 infection. Study-wide results and caveats: The matching step, a VDJdb search, favored anti-spike CD8 responses and missed private and CD4 specificities.

The TCR library protocol was used to attach unique molecular identifiers. These identifiers were attached to individual cDNA molecules. One entry per CDR3 protein results from TCRdb running MiXCR on the 5' RACE reads. This table holds tens of thousands of distinct CDR3 sequences, around 21% found once. A remark on this clonotype: Antigen unknown.

The germline V and J ends were trimmed by 1 base and 4 bases, with 9 bases remaining between them. Germline V gene sequence: CDR1 SGHRS, CDR2 YFSETQ. The CDR3 has 14 residues. The source of this sequence is an adult who was a healthcare worker with PCR-confirmed SARS-CoV-2 infection or an uninfected control (not recorded which). The input for sequencing was whole blood, taken at baseline. The rearrangement links TRBV5-1 to TRBJ2-1; D gene ambiguous. CDR3 residues: CASSLIGEYNEQFF. In nucleotides, the CDR3 is TGCGCCAGCAGCTTGATTGGGGAATACAATGAGCAGTTCTTC.